This T cell receptor beta chain was sequenced for a study of neurological immune-mediated disorders. Synthesis of cDNA was accomplished via 5'RACE employing 10-nucleotide random UMIs. One entry per CDR3 protein results from TCRdb running MiXCR on the 5' RACE reads. The repertoire holds more than 45,000 distinct CDR3 sequences, with less than 5% as singletons. Ten or more counts support this clonotype. Its antigen remains unidentified. Findings and limits, study-wide: The repertoires of 18 of 34 multiple sclerosis patients were placed by phylogenetic grouping in a single related-CDR3 cluster, which may be a signature. CDR3 amino acid sequences found in expanded clones were never shared across subjects, suggesting private repertoires in all groups.

CDR1 is SQVTM and CDR2 is ANQGSEA in the germline V gene. The V gene lost 4 bases and the J gene lost 10 bases, with 20 bases spanning the gap. The CDR3 sequence is 13 residues long. The sequence was obtained from a man aged 50 to 60 with multiple sclerosis. V is TRBV29-1 and J is TRBJ2-7; a weak D match, TRBD2 (6 bases). Sequences were obtained from PBMCs. CDR3 bases: TGCAGCGTTGCTGGCGGGGAGCTATCTGGACAGTACTTC. As protein: CSVAGGELSGQYF.